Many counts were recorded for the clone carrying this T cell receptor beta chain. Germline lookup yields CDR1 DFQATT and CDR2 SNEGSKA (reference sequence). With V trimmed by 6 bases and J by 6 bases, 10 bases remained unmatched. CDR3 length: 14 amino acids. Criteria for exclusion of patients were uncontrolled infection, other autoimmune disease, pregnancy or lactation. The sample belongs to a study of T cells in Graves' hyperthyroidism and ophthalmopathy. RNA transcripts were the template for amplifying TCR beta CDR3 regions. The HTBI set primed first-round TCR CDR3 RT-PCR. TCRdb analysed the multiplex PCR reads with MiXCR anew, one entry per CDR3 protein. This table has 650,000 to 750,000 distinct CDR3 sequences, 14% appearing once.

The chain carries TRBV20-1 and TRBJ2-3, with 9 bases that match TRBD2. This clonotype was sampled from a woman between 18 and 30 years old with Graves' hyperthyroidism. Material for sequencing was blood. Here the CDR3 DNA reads TGCAGTGCCCCGAGACTAGCGGACCGGGATACGCAGTATTTT. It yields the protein CSAPRLADRDTQYF.